This T cell receptor (beta chain) was sequenced during a study of blood T cell repertoires in COVID-19. Using immunoSEQ multiplex PCR, the repertoire was profiled, and TCRdb retains in-frame clones only, with some absent. The sample lists around 140,000 clones, over 60% occurring once. CDR3 length: 14 residues. The V end was cut by 5 bases, the J end by 1 base, with 10 bases between. CDR1 SEHNR and CDR2 FQNEAQ come from the germline V gene (reference sequence). The sequenced sample was peripheral blood. The TCR sequence derives from an older woman with acute or convalescent COVID-19. The chain links TRBV7-9 to TRBJ2-3; D not resolved. CDR3 sequence: CASSGYLGTDTQYF. CDR3 nucleotides: TGTGCCAGCAGCGGTTACCTAGGCACAGATACGCAGTATTTT.